Included here is one T cell receptor beta chain sequence, with context. Some clones are missing from TCRdb's copy, which holds only in-frame ones; the method was immunoSEQ multiplex PCR. The repertoire includes under 300,000 clones, about 83% of them detected once, and about 4% sits in the top ten. The data are from a study of blood T cell repertoires in COVID-19. On the study more broadly: The analysed material was cDNA or gDNA that came from T cells, B-cell-depleted T cells, or PBMCs.

The CDR3 is made up of 14 amino acids. Germline CDR1 is MDHEN and CDR2 is SYDVKM. V shed 5 bases and J 10 bases; nucleotides not matched to a gene: 7. The sequencing input was peripheral blood. This clonotype was sampled from a man in his fifties with acute or convalescent COVID-19. The chain uses TRBV28 and TRBJ1-6; 8 bases align to TRBD1. CDR3 in DNA: TGTGCCAGCAGTCTCGGACAGGGCGGGTCACCCCTCCACTTT. Translating gives CASSLGQGGSPLHF.